A single sample is the source of the 17 T cell receptor beta chains below, sequenced in a study of a mutant IDH1 vaccine in newly diagnosed glioma. Profiling relied on immunoSEQ multiplex PCR, and the TCRdb table lists in-frame clones only, not all of them. This table holds nearly 55,000 clones, about 80% found once. The sample's time point: week 5, during vaccination. A single vaccine dose contained 300 ug of mutant IDH1 20-mer peptide, and topical imiquimod was used with it. No antigen has been identified for these receptors. This sample comprised PBMCs, obtained from a glioma patient whose treatment included an IDH1 peptide vaccine. The receptor set was obtained from a man under 40 with glioma.

This chain joins TRBV27 and TRBJ1-1; 7 bases line up with TRBD1. CDR1 MNHEY and CDR2 SMNVEV come from the germline V gene (reference sequence). CDR3 size: 14 residues. With V trimmed by 3 bases and J by 10 bases, 11 bases remained unmatched. The CDR3 region has the DNA TGTGCCAGCAGTTTCCGACAGGGATTAATACGAGCTTTCTTT. This sequence encodes CASSFRQGLIRAFF.

CDR3 sequence (DNA): TGCGCCAGCAGCCAAGGATACAATGAAAAACTGTTTTTT. Encoded protein: CASSQGYNEKLFF. This chain uses TRBV4-1 with TRBJ1-4; D not certain. CDR3 size: 13 residues. The V and J ends lost 1 base and 5 bases respectively, with 5 bases between them. Germline CDR1 reads MGHRA; CDR2 reads YSYEKL.

The chain uses TRBV25-1 and TRBJ1-2; tentatively, D is TRBD1 (6 bases). V shed 2 bases and J shed 4 bases, with 8 bases lying between them. This CDR3 is 13 amino acids long. CDR1 is MGHDK, CDR2 SYGVNS, per germline. CDR3 coding DNA: TGTGCCAGCAGTGAAGCAGGGGCCTATGGCTACACCTTC. Translating gives CASSEAGAYGYTF.

This clone was detected once. The J gene is TRBJ2-5, the V gene TRBV9; TRBD1 might be the D (5 bases). Trimming took off 3 bases at V and 5 bases at J, with 17 bases between the two ends. Germline CDR1 SGDLS, CDR2 YYNGEE. The CDR3 covers 15 residues. The CDR3 spells CASSDTPGATETQYF. CDR3 DNA: TGTGCCAGCAGCGATACCCCTGGGGCAACGGAGACCCAGTACTTC.

V is TRBV11-3 and J is TRBJ2-7; D is unclear. This CDR3 has 15 residues. Germline lookup yields CDR1 SGHNT and CDR2 YENEEA. Trimming pared 1 base from V and 0 bases from J, leaving 10 bases between. The CDR3 region has the DNA TGTGCCAGCAGCTTAGGGCCACAGCACTCCTACGAGCAGTACTTC. Translated: CASSLGPQHSYEQYF.

In this sample, this clone turned up once. Here the CDR3 reads CSVTRSGRVVGETQYF. CDR3 bases: TGCAGCGTCACACGAAGCGGCAGGGTGGTAGGCGAGACCCAGTACTTC. V gene TRBV29-1 combines with J gene TRBJ2-5, with D perhaps assigned TRBD1 or TRBD2 (5 bases each). Germline V CDR1 and CDR2: SQVTM, ANQGSEA. V lost 6 bases and J 5 bases, leaving 25 bases between the germline ends. The CDR3 has 16 amino acids.

V and J are TRBV7-6 and TRBJ2-5; D ambiguous. The CDR3 consists of 13 residues. Germline loops: CDR1 SGHVS, CDR2 FNYEAQ. Trimming cost V 3 bases and J 3 bases, with 8 bases left between them. In DNA form, the CDR3 reads TGTGCCAGCAGCTTTTTTTGGAAAGAGACCCAGTACTTC. Its translation is CASSFFWKETQYF.

The CDR3 is CASSPGGRNEAQHF. The DNA of the CDR3 is TGTGCCAGCTCACCAGGTGGACGGAACGAGGCCCAGCATTTT. V is TRBV18 and J is TRBJ1-5; D gene ambiguous. Germline assignment: CDR1 KGHSH and CDR2 LQKENI. The CDR3 extends over 14 amino acids. The ends were cut back, 2 bases at V and 11 bases at J, with 16 bases in the middle.

The chain carries TRBV6-1 and TRBJ1-2; 10 bases align to TRBD1. Germline V gene data show CDR1 as MNHNS and CDR2 as SASEGT. The CDR3 extends over 17 amino acids. The J segment lost 1 base and the V segment lost 4 bases, leaving 9 bases of the junction unmatched. CDR3 nucleotides: TGTGCCAGCAGTGCCGACAGGGGGCGTTCCGTTAACTATGGCTACACCTTC. Protein sequence: CASSADRGRSVNYGYTF.

The chain combines TRBV5-1 with TRBJ2-3, with D maybe TRBD1 (6 bases). The germline V gene encodes CDR1 SGHRS and CDR2 YFSETQ. V was pared by 2 bases and J by 5 bases, with 12 bases between. The CDR3 sequence is 14 residues long. CDR3 loop: CASSLQGSGDTQYF. CDR3 nucleotides: TGCGCCAGCAGCTTACAGGGTTCAGGAGATACGCAGTATTTT.

This clone was seen just once. Here the CDR3 DNA reads TGTGCCAGCAGCTTAGTTGGACAGGGTACCTACGAGCAGTACTTC. Residues: CASSLVGQGTYEQYF. The chain recombines TRBV7-6 with TRBJ2-7; 8 nucleotides line up with TRBD1. The CDR3 extends over 15 amino acids. Germline CDR1 and CDR2: SGHVS and FNYEAQ. V dropped 1 base and J dropped 2; count of bases not matched to a gene: 4.

This clone was recorded once. The chain links TRBV6-5 to TRBJ2-7; D remains unclear. Germline V gene sequence: CDR1 MNHEY, CDR2 SVGAGI. V dropped 0 bases and J dropped 6 bases, with 6 bases sitting between them. The CDR3 covers 12 residues. The CDR3 region has the DNA TGTGCCAGCAGTTACTCCGCAGGCGAGCAGTACTTC. Translation: CASSYSAGEQYF.

The genes are TRBV6-6 and TRBJ1-1; no firm D call. CDR3 length: 14 amino acids. The ends were cut back, 4 bases at V and 1 base at J, with 10 bases in the middle. Germline-derived CDR1 and CDR2 are MNHNY and SVGAGI (reference sequence). The CDR3 loop reads CASSSLAGNTEAFF. DNA of the CDR3: TGTGCCAGCAGTTCCTTGGCGGGGAACACTGAAGCTTTCTTT.

This chain uses TRBV6-6 with TRBJ1-6; D is unresolved. This CDR3 region has 15 residues. CDR1 and CDR2 from the germline V gene are MNHNY and SVGAGI (reference sequence). V lost 4 bases, J lost 2 bases, and 9 bases lay in between. The CDR3 is CASSSGSAYNSPLHF. CDR3 bases: TGTGCCAGCAGTTCGGGATCCGCCTATAATTCACCCCTCCACTTT.

The CDR3 spells CASSPRTGNSYEQYF. The CDR3 bases are TGTGCCAGCAGCCCTCGTACAGGGAATTCCTACGAGCAGTACTTC. V is TRBV11-2 and J is TRBJ2-7; perhaps TRBD1 as D (6 bases). The CDR3 covers 15 residues. CDR1 and CDR2 from the germline V gene are SGHAT and FQNNGV. Between the trimmed V and J ends, which lost 5 bases and 1 base, there was a span of 15 bases.

This chain uses TRBV6-5 with TRBJ2-3; D is possibly TRBD2 (5 bases). Trimming pared 4 bases from V and 1 base from J, leaving 15 bases between. This CDR3 is 16 amino acids long. The germline V gene encodes CDR1 MNHEY and CDR2 SVGAGI. CDR3 in amino acids: CASSSPARGRTDTQYF. CDR3 in DNA: TGTGCCAGCAGTTCCCCCGCTAGAGGGCGCACAGATACGCAGTATTTT.

V usage is TRBV6-4 and J usage is TRBJ2-3, with D unclear. CDR3 size: 13 residues. The V and J ends lost 0 bases and 4 bases respectively, with 5 bases between them. CDR1 and CDR2 (germline): MRHNA, SNTAGT. The CDR3 sequence: CASSDSSSDTQYF. The CDR3 nucleotides are TGTGCCAGCAGTGACTCTTCCTCAGATACGCAGTATTTT.